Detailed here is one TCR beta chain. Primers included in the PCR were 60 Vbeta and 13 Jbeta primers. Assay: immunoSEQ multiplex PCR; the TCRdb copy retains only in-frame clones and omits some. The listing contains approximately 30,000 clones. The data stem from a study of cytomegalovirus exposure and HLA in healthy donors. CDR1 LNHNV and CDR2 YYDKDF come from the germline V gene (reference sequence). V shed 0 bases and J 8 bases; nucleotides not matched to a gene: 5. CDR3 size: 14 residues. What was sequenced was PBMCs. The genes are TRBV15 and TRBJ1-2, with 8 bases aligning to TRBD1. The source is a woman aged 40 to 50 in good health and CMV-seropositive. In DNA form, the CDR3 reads TGTGCCACCAGCAGAGATTTACAGGGGGGCGGCTACACCTTC. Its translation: CATSRDLQGGGYTF. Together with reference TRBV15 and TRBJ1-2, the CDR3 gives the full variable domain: DAMVIQNPRYQVTQFGKPVTLSCSQTLNHNVMYWYQQKSSQAPKLLFHYYDKDFNNEADTPDNFQSRRPNTSFCFLDIRSPGLGDTAMYLCATSRDLQGGGYTFGSGTRLTVV.